Presented here are 3 T cell receptor beta chains from one specimen sequenced in a study of CDR3 diversity in severe acne (dated by TCRdb to the late 2010s). The method was PCR. Sequencing used an Illumina HiSeq 2000. TCRdb passed the public sequencing reads through fastp at Q25 and MiXCR, retaining productive beta sequences. CDR3 protein sequences are deduplicated, and each keeps its most common genes and DNA. The sample table contains roughly 100,000 distinct CDR3 sequences; only one count was recorded for about half of them. The top ten clones comprise around 12% of the sample. Sequenced sample: blood. The origin of the receptors is a male donor with acne.

A note on this clonotype: Being one base from a much bigger clone, this may be a read error. The rearrangement uses TRBV2 and TRBJ1-4; D not resolved. The germline V gene has CDR1 SNHLY and CDR2 FYNNEI. The CDR3 runs to 15 residues. CDR3 nucleotides: TGTGCCAGCAGTGAAGCGCTTGCAACTAATGGAAAACTGTTTTTT. It encodes CASSEALATNGKLFF.

This rearrangement joins TRBV10-3 to TRBJ1-5; TRBD1 agrees at 7 bases. The J segment lost 9 bases and the V segment lost 0 bases, leaving 14 bases of the junction unmatched. The CDR3 runs 17 residues. Germline CDR1 ENHRY, CDR2 SYGVKD. CDR3 DNA sequence: TGTGCCATCAGTGAGTCCGGGCAGGGGGGCCTCCGTTGGCCCCAGCATTTT. Amino acid sequence: CAISESGQGGLRWPQHF.

Concerning this clonotype itself: Just one base apart from a much larger clone, this may be a read error. The rearrangement joins TRBV6-5 to TRBJ2-3; D unclear. This CDR3 is 14 amino acids long. CDR1 MNHEY and CDR2 SVGAGI come from the germline V gene. The CDR3 region is CACSYNGGADTQYF. In DNA form, the CDR3 reads TGTGCCTGCAGTTACAATGGTGGGGCAGATACGCAGTATTTT.